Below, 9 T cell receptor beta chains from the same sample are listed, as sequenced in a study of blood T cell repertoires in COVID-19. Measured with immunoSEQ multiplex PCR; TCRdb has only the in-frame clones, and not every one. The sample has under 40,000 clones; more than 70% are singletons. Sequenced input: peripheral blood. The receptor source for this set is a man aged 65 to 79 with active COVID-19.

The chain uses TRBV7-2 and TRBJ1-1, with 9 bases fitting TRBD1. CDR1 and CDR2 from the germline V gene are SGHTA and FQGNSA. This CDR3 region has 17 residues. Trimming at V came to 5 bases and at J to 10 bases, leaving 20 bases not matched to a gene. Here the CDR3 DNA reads TGTGCCAGCAGCCTTCCCGGGACAGGGAAACGTGGTCGGGCAGCTTTCTTT. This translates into CASSLPGTGKRGRAAFF.

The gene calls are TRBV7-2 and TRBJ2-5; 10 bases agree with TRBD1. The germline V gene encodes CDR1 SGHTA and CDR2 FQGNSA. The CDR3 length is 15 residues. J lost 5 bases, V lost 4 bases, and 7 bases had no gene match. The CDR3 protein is CASSYAGTGVETQYF. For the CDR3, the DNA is TGTGCCAGCAGCTACGCCGGGACAGGGGTGGAGACCCAGTACTTC.

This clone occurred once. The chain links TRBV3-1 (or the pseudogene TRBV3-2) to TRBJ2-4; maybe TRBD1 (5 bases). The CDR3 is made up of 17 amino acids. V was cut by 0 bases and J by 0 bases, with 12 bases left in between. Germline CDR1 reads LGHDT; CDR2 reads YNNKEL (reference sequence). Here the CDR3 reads CASSQDKGVVAKNIQYF. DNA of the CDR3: TGTGCCAGCAGCCAAGATAAAGGGGTAGTAGCCAAAAACATTCAGTACTTC.

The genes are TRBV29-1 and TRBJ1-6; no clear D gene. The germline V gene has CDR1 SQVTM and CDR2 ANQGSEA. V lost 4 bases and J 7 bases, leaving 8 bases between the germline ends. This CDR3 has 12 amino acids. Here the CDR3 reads CSVGEKNSPLHF. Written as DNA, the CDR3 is TGCAGCGTTGGGGAGAAAAATTCACCCCTCCACTTT.

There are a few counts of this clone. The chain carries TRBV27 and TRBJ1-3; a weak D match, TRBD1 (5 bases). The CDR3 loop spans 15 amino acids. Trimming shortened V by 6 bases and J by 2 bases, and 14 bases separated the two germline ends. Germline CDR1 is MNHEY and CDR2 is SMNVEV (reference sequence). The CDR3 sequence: CASRSHSGAGNTIYF. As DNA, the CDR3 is TGTGCCAGCAGATCCCATTCGGGGGCTGGAAACACCATATATTTT.

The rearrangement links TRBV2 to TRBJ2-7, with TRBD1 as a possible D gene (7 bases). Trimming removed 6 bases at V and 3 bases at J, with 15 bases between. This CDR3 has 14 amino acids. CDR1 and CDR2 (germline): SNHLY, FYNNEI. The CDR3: CASRRGQGGYEQYF. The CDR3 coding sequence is TGTGCCAGCAGGAGGGGGCAGGGGGGCTACGAGCAGTACTTC.

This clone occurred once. The DNA for the CDR3 is TGTGCCAGCAGCCCGCGGACAGGGGTACAGAGACTAGCGGGTTTCTACGAGCAGTACTTC. Encoded protein: CASSPRTGVQRLAGFYEQYF. J is TRBJ2-7 and V is TRBV7-8; tentative D call: TRBD2 (10 bases). The CDR3 length is 20 residues. Germline assignment: CDR1 SGHVS and CDR2 FQNEAQ. Deletions cut 5 bases from V and 3 bases from J, with 32 bases between.

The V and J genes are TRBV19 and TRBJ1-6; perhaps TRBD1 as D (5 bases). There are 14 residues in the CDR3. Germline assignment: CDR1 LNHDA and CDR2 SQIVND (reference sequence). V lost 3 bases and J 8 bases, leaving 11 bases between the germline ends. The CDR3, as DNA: TGTGCCAGTAGTATTGGCAGGGCTGATTCACCCCTCCACTTT. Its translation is CASSIGRADSPLHF.

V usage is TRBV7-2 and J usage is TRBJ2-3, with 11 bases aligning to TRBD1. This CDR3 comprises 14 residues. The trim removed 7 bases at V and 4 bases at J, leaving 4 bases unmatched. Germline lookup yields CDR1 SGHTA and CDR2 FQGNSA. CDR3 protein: CASKGQGEADTQYF. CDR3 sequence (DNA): TGTGCCAGCAAGGGACAGGGGGAGGCAGATACGCAGTATTTT.